The 20 T cell receptor beta chains below come from one sample, sequenced in a study of blood T cell repertoires in COVID-19. Assay: immunoSEQ multiplex PCR; the TCRdb copy retains only in-frame clones and omits some. The sample has 100,000 to 150,000 clones, approximately 79% seen once. Specimen: PBMCs or T cells enriched from blood (not recorded which). These receptors were taken from a man aged 35 to 55 with acute COVID-19.

The chain uses TRBV5-1 and TRBJ1-2; TRBD1 aligns across 9 bases. Trimming removed 0 bases from V and 6 bases from J; junction bases left unmatched: 3. Germline CDR1 reads SGHRS; CDR2 reads YFSETQ. This CDR3 spans 14 amino acids. CDR3 residues: CASSLGQGVHGYTF. The CDR3 bases are TGCGCCAGCAGCTTGGGACAGGGGGTCCATGGCTACACCTTC.

This sequence joins TRBV12-3 or TRBV12-4 and TRBJ2-3; 10 bases line up with TRBD2. The length of the CDR3 is 12 residues. V shed 7 bases, J shed 10 bases, and the junction held 5 bases outside the gene matches. Here the CDR3 reads CASNSAGGAQYF. The CDR3 DNA reads TGTGCCAGCAACTCAGCGGGAGGGGCGCAGTATTTT.

The chain links TRBV10-3 to TRBJ1-2, with D perhaps matching TRBD1 (5 bases). The CDR3 length is 14 residues. The germline gives CDR1 ENHRY, CDR2 SYGVKD. The V end lost 2 bases, the J end lost 2 bases, and 9 bases lay between the germline ends. CDR3 loop: CAISEGTVNYGYTF. DNA of the CDR3: TGTGCCATCAGTGAGGGGACTGTCAACTATGGCTACACCTTC.

The V and J genes are TRBV2 and TRBJ1-5; D gene unclear. Germline V CDR1 and CDR2: SNHLY, FYNNEI. The CDR3 contains 13 residues. V lost 4 bases, J lost 4 bases, and 8 bases lay in between. The CDR3 loop is CASSVLTNQPQHF. The CDR3 DNA reads as TGTGCCAGCAGTGTACTAACGAATCAGCCCCAGCATTTT.

This rearrangement joins TRBV19 to TRBJ2-7; maybe TRBD2 (5 bases). This CDR3 comprises 14 residues. Germline V CDR1 and CDR2: LNHDA, SQIVND (reference sequence). V shed 5 bases and J shed 5 bases, with 16 bases lying between them. The DNA of the CDR3 is TGTGCCAGTAGTGTTAGAGGGAGCAAGCACGAGCAGTACTTC. Translation gives CASSVRGSKHEQYF.

This chain connects TRBV7-3 to TRBJ2-3; possibly TRBD2 for D (6 bases). This CDR3 comprises 15 residues. Germline-derived CDR1 and CDR2 are SGHTA and FQGTGA. Trimming shortened V by 4 bases and J by 7 bases, and 18 bases separated the two germline ends. CDR3 bases: TGTGCCAGCAGCTCCGGAGGGGCGGGAAGGAATACGCAGTATTTT. Its translation: CASSSGGAGRNTQYF.

The chain has TRBV12-3 or TRBV12-4 and TRBJ2-7, with a weak D call TRBD1 (5 bases). V lost 3 bases to trimming and J lost 4 bases, with 7 bases between them. The CDR3 spans 12 residues. Here the CDR3 reads CASSFRGYEQYF. In nucleotides, the CDR3 is TGTGCCAGCAGTTTTAGGGGATACGAGCAGTACTTC.

The chain couples TRBV5-1 to TRBJ2-1, with 8 bases aligning to TRBD1. The ends lost 6 bases at V and 6 bases at J; junction bases unmatched: 11. Germline lookup yields CDR1 SGHRS and CDR2 YFSETQ. CDR3 size: 15 residues. CDR3 nucleotide sequence: TGCGCCAGCAACCGACCCGGGACAGGCTTCAATGAGCAGTTCTTC. Encoded protein: CASNRPGTGFNEQFF.

The chain couples TRBV27 to TRBJ2-2, with TRBD2 matching over 8 bases. V was pared by 2 bases and J by 9 bases, with 5 bases of the junction left unmatched. CDR1 is MNHEY, CDR2 SMNVEV, per germline (reference sequence). This CDR3 spans 14 amino acids. The CDR3 is CASSLRSGGRELFF. CDR3 nucleotide sequence: TGTGCCAGCAGTTTACGGTCGGGGGGGCGGGAGCTGTTTTTT.

The chain has TRBV5-6 and TRBJ2-1; D is perhaps TRBD1 (5 bases). CDR3 size: 11 residues. Trimming cost V 6 bases and J 9 bases, with 10 bases left between them. CDR1 is SGHDT and CDR2 is YYEEEE in the germline V gene. This CDR3 reads CASTRQGEQFF. CDR3 nucleotide sequence: TGTGCCAGCACCCGCCAGGGTGAGCAGTTCTTC. Full variable domain (rest looked up from reference TRBV5-6 and TRBJ2-1): DAGVTQSPTHLIKTRGQQVTLRCSPKSGHDTVSWYQQALGQGPQFIFQYYEEEERQRGNFPDRFSGHQFPNYSSELNVNALLLGDSALYLCASTRQGEQFFGPGTRLTVL.

The gene calls are TRBV7-2 and TRBJ2-1, with TRBD2 as a possible D gene (5 bases). This CDR3 is built from 17 residues. The germline gives CDR1 SGHTA, CDR2 FQGNSA. Trimming took 1 base from V and 3 from J, leaving 16 bases between them. CDR3 sequence reads: CASSLVPSTIIYNEQFF. The CDR3 DNA follows: TGTGCCAGCAGCTTAGTCCCCTCGACTATAATCTACAATGAGCAGTTCTTC.

V usage is TRBV11-3 and J usage is TRBJ2-1, with TRBD2 identical over 9 bases. The CDR3 runs 14 residues. Germline CDR1 reads SGHNT; CDR2 reads YENEEA. The ends lost 1 base at V and 10 bases at J; junction bases unmatched: 5. CDR3 DNA sequence: TGTGCCAGCAGCTTAGGTGGACTAGCGCGGGAGCAGTTCTTC. Translating it yields CASSLGGLAREQFF.

This clone was recorded only once. This chain uses TRBV6-2 or TRBV6-3 with TRBJ1-1, with D tentatively TRBD1 (6 bases). Germline CDR1 reads MNHEY; CDR2 reads SVGEGT. The CDR3 totals 12 residues. Trimming removed 2 bases from V and 8 bases from J, with 9 bases in between. CDR3 bases: TGTGCCAGCAGTTACGGAACAGGGGAAGCTTTCTTT. Translated, it gives CASSYGTGEAFF.

The CDR3 sequence: CATSSTGGNYNSPLHF. CDR3 sequence (DNA): TGTGCCACCAGCAGCACAGGGGGAAACTATAATTCACCCCTCCACTTT. The chain joins TRBV15 to TRBJ1-6, with TRBD1 identical over 8 bases. The CDR3 extends over 16 amino acids. V gave up 3 bases and J gave up 3 bases; unmatched junction bases: 4. CDR1 and CDR2 from the germline V gene are LNHNV and YYDKDF (reference sequence).

The rearrangement links TRBV19 to TRBJ2-4, with D perhaps TRBD2 (6 bases). CDR1 is LNHDA and CDR2 is SQIVND in the germline V gene (reference sequence). Trimming left V 2 bases short and J 10 bases short, with 9 bases between. The CDR3 runs to 12 residues. The CDR3 here is CASSIPEGIQYF. In nucleotides, the CDR3 is TGTGCCAGTAGTATACCGGAGGGGATTCAGTACTTC.

The chain joins TRBV2 to TRBJ2-7, with 9 bases aligning to TRBD1. The CDR3 sequence is 13 residues long. From germline, CDR1 is SNHLY and CDR2 FYNNEI. With V trimmed by 6 bases and J by 3 bases, 3 bases remained unmatched. The CDR3 DNA reads TGTGCCAGCAGCGGACAGGGGTTCTACGAGCAGTACTTC. It specifies CASSGQGFYEQYF.

The rearrangement uses TRBV10-3 and TRBJ2-7; 10 nucleotides agree with TRBD1. The ends lost 4 bases at V and 6 bases at J; junction bases unmatched: 6. Germline CDR1 ENHRY, CDR2 SYGVKD. The CDR3 is 14 residues long. The CDR3 DNA reads as TGTGCCATCAGTGGGACAGGGGGGTTATCCGAGCAGTACTTC. It yields the protein CAISGTGGLSEQYF.

The rearrangement links TRBV2 to TRBJ1-4; no definite D call. V lost 1 base and J 5 bases, leaving 11 bases between the germline ends. This CDR3 is built from 15 residues. Germline V CDR1 and CDR2: SNHLY, FYNNEI. The CDR3 nucleotides read TGTGCCAGCAGTGAAGACCGGGGTGGGAATGAAAAACTGTTTTTT. Its protein product is CASSEDRGGNEKLFF.

The genes are TRBV28 and TRBJ1-1; 7 bases line up with TRBD1. The germline gives CDR1 MDHEN, CDR2 SYDVKM. The CDR3 length is 14 residues. Trimming at V came to 6 bases and at J to 0 bases, leaving 4 bases not matched to a gene. The CDR3 coding sequence is TGTGCCAGCAGCGTGGGACAGCTGAACACTGAAGCTTTCTTT. It codes for CASSVGQLNTEAFF.

The gene calls are TRBV3-1 (or the pseudogene TRBV3-2) and TRBJ1-4, with D possibly being TRBD1 (5 bases). V lost 3 bases and J 8 bases, leaving 13 bases between the germline ends. The CDR3 loop spans 14 amino acids. CDR1 is LGHDT, CDR2 YNNKEL, per germline (reference sequence). The CDR3 here is CASSQRGGNEKLFF. The CDR3 bases are TGTGCCAGCAGCCAGAGGGGCGGGAACGAAAAACTGTTTTTT.